This record covers a single T cell receptor (beta chain). TRB was amplified by touch-down multiplex PCR, primer pools A and B combined. TCRdb reprocessed the multiplex PCR reads and keeps a single row for each CDR3 protein, giving no DNA. The listing contains about 5,000 distinct CDR3 sequences. The entry originates in a study of T cell clusters in autoimmune cytopenias. This CDR3 is built from 13 residues. Germline CDR1 reads LNHNV; CDR2 reads YYDKDF (reference sequence). TRB amplification used 250 ng of peripheral blood genomic DNA. Separately, the same data were catalogued under a study of T cell repertoires in aging, cancer and after chemotherapy.

The source material was peripheral blood. The chain links TRBV15 to TRBJ1-1. This TCR was sampled from a human donor in good health. CDR3 loop: CATSSPPPAEAFF.